A selection of T cell receptor beta chains follows, all from one sample in a study of long-term antiretroviral therapy in people with HIV. Assay used: immunoSEQ multiplex PCR; TCRdb lists only in-frame clones, some missing. The sample shows nearly 25,000 clones, approximately 79% of them seen only once. The sample consisted of unsorted PBMCs, taken 1.2 years after starting antiretroviral therapy. Receptors originate from a woman between 40 and 50 years old with HIV. CDR3s include the opening cysteine and the closing phenylalanine or tryptophan. A D gene is named only where the DNA matches it firmly. Only some rows state a clone size, as once, few, many or a class for expanded clones.

D,J,size,V,CDR3,DNA
NA,TRBJ2-1,NA,TRBV11-3,CASSLLSRTVNEQFF,TGTGCCAGCAGCTTGCTAAGTCGTACGGTCAATGAGCAGTTCTTC
TRBD1,TRBJ1-4,NA,TRBV18,CASSMQGAVNEKLFF,TGTGCCAGCTCGATGCAGGGGGCGGTTAATGAAAAACTGTTTTTT
NA,TRBJ2-2,NA,TRBV7-7,CASSPSPGNRGTGELFF,TGTGCCAGCAGCCCCTCCCCGGGCAACCGCGGCACCGGGGAGCTGTTTTTT
NA,TRBJ2-1,NA,TRBV4-1,CASSQGSQPYNEQFF,TGCGCCAGCAGCCAAGGGTCCCAGCCGTACAATGAGCAGTTCTTC
NA,TRBJ2-7,NA,TRBV5-6,CASSLGPQAYEQYF,TGTGCCAGCAGCCTCGGGCCGCAGGCCTACGAGCAGTACTTC
NA,TRBJ2-1,once,TRBV30,CAWSVGGLTYNEQFF,TGTGCCTGGAGTGTGGGGGGCCTAACCTACAATGAGCAGTTCTTC
NA,TRBJ1-2,NA,TRBV4-3,CASSQERAGGAVDGYTF,TGCGCCAGCAGCCAAGAAAGAGCCGGGGGCGCAGTGGATGGCTACACCTTC
NA,TRBJ1-3,NA,TRBV19,CASSIDAGAHSGNTIYF,TGTGCCAGTAGTATAGATGCTGGTGCACACTCTGGAAACACCATATATTTT
NA,TRBJ1-3,NA,TRBV7-8,CASSLDVSGGPVF,TGTGCCAGCAGCTTAGATGTCTCGGGAGGTCCAGTTTTT
NA,TRBJ1-1,NA,TRBV5-1,CASNTGTEAFF,TGCGCCAGCAATACGGGAACTGAAGCTTTCTTT
NA,TRBJ1-3,NA,TRBV7-9,CASSLPGNTIYF,TGTGCCAGCAGCTTACCTGGAAACACCATATATTTT
TRBD2,TRBJ2-1,NA,TRBV10-3,CAISPSAGVAYNEQFF,TGTGCCATCAGTCCTTCGGCGGGAGTCGCCTACAATGAGCAGTTCTTC
TRBD2,TRBJ2-7,NA,TRBV4-2,CASSVRLAGDYEQYF,TGTGCCAGCAGCGTTCGACTAGCGGGAGACTACGAGCAGTACTTC
NA,TRBJ2-2,NA,TRBV11-3,CASSFSTGSLAGELFF,TGTGCCAGCAGCTTTTCTACAGGGTCCCTCGCCGGGGAGCTGTTTTTT
NA,TRBJ1-6,NA,TRBV19,CASSVVGTYNSPLHF,TGTGCCAGTAGTGTGGTCGGGACCTATAATTCACCCCTCCACTTT
NA,TRBJ2-3,NA,TRBV29-1,CSVDKGVADTQYF,TGCAGCGTTGATAAGGGTGTGGCAGATACGCAGTATTTT
NA,TRBJ2-3,NA,TRBV4-1,CASSPGPLSTDTQYF,TGCGCCAGCAGCCCCGGACCTCTGAGCACAGATACGCAGTATTTT
NA,TRBJ1-1,NA,TRBV29-1,CSVDFRAEAFF,TGCAGCGTTGACTTCCGGGCCGAAGCTTTCTTT
TRBD1,TRBJ1-2,NA,TRBV30,CGLTTGVHYGYTF,TGTGGTCTCACGACAGGGGTTCACTATGGCTACACCTTC
NA,TRBJ1-1,NA,TRBV7-9,CASSFIFGERAEAFF,TGTGCCAGCAGCTTCATTTTCGGGGAACGCGCTGAAGCTTTCTTT
TRBD2,TRBJ2-3,NA,TRBV4-1,CASSPMGLAGSTDTQYF,TGCGCCAGCAGCCCCATGGGACTAGCGGGAAGCACAGATACGCAGTATTTT